This TCR beta chain was observed in a study of blood T cell repertoires in COVID-19. Measured with immunoSEQ multiplex PCR; TCRdb has only the in-frame clones, and not every one. The sample has 250,000 to 350,000 clones; approximately 90% are singletons. CDR3 length: 17 amino acids. The trim removed 4 bases at V and 4 bases at J, leaving 15 bases unmatched. The germline V gene encodes CDR1 SGHRS and CDR2 YFSETQ. Sequenced: peripheral blood. The receptor was isolated from a woman aged 30 to 39 with COVID-19, enrolled during active disease. This chain connects TRBV5-1 to TRBJ1-1; 8 nucleotides match TRBD1. CDR3 protein: CASSENGPGTGVTEAFF. Here the CDR3 DNA reads TGCGCCAGCAGCGAGAACGGACCCGGGACAGGAGTCACTGAAGCTTTCTTT.